The 5 T cell receptor beta chains below come from one sample, sequenced in a study of cytomegalovirus exposure and HLA in healthy donors. The PCR used 60 Vbeta and 13 Jbeta primers. TCRdb keeps only in-frame clones here, not all; method: immunoSEQ multiplex PCR. The sample has roughly 190,000 clones; 79% are singletons. Material for sequencing was PBMCs. These receptors were obtained from a girl aged 10 to 17 in good health and CMV-seropositive.

This CDR3 reads CASSERPLAGGYNEQFF. The CDR3 region has the DNA TGTGCCAGCAGTGAGCGGCCACTAGCGGGGGGGTACAATGAGCAGTTCTTC. The V call is TRBV27, the J call TRBJ2-1, with 13 bases matching TRBD2. Germline CDR1 reads MNHEY; CDR2 reads SMNVEV (reference sequence). The CDR3 contains 17 residues. V lost 5 bases, J lost 4 bases, and 8 bases stayed unmatched.

V and J are TRBV7-8 and TRBJ1-2, with D unclear. Trimming cost V 1 base and J 5 bases, with 8 bases left between them. CDR1 is SGHVS, CDR2 FQNEAQ, per germline. This CDR3 contains 13 residues. DNA of the CDR3: TGTGCCAGCAGCTTAGAATTCCCTTATGGCTACACCTTC. The encoded protein is CASSLEFPYGYTF.

The J gene is TRBJ2-1, the V gene TRBV7-9; 10 bases map to TRBD1. Germline CDR1 is SEHNR and CDR2 is FQNEAQ (reference sequence). The junction had 3 bases not matched to a gene; V was cut back by 3 bases and J by 4 bases. This CDR3 is 15 amino acids long. The CDR3, as DNA: TGTGCCAGCAGCTTCAGGGACAGGGGATACAATGAGCAGTTCTTC. Its translation is CASSFRDRGYNEQFF.

The chain combines TRBV30 with TRBJ1-2; maybe TRBD1 (5 bases). CDR1 GTSNPN and CDR2 SVGIG come from the germline V gene (reference sequence). Trimming took off 7 bases at V and 7 bases at J, with 19 bases between the two ends. The CDR3 is made up of 13 amino acids. The CDR3 nucleotides read TGTGCCTCCGAAGGGGCTCCGGTGGGTGGCTACACCTTC. It is translated as CASEGAPVGGYTF.

V usage is TRBV5-1 and J usage is TRBJ1-6; the D gene is possibly TRBD1 (5 bases). Germline V CDR1 and CDR2: SGHRS, YFSETQ. The V end lost 2 bases, the J end lost 5 bases, and 8 bases lay between the germline ends. The CDR3 length is 14 residues. The CDR3 DNA sequence: TGCGCCAGCAGCTTTGCAGGGAATAATTCACCCCTCCACTTT. This translates into CASSFAGNNSPLHF.